These 27 T cell receptor beta chains share one sample of origin, sequenced in a study of T cells in localized non-small cell lung cancer (dated by TCRdb to the early 2020s). The library was made by the immunoSEQ multiplex PCR assay. The immuneACCESS repertoire file appears here via TCRdb, limited to in-frame rearrangements. These files lack a portion of the clones; in checked studies, under half of the deficit traces to unresolved V genes, and the cause of the others is not known. This sample gives under 150,000 clones in total; roughly 90% of them show up just once. About 1.5% of the sample is taken by the ten largest. This sample comprised peripheral blood, obtained before any cancer treatment. All receptors come from a female donor of 60 years or more with stage I lung adenocarcinoma.

This chain uses TRBV6-5 with TRBJ2-7, with D perhaps being TRBD1 or TRBD2 (5 bases each). The germline V gene has CDR1 MNHEY and CDR2 SVGAGI. V lost 5 bases to trimming and J lost 9 bases, with 14 bases between them. The CDR3 covers 12 residues. The CDR3 DNA follows: TGTGCCAGCAGTCGGGACCACGATGGGCAGTACTTC. Its protein is CASSRDHDGQYF.

The V call is TRBV5-1, the J call TRBJ1-4, with D uncertain. Looked up from germline, CDR1 is SGHRS and CDR2 is YFSETQ. This CDR3 is built from 16 residues. Trimming removed 1 base at V and 4 bases at J, with 14 bases between. CDR3 region: CASSLNPSRGNEKLFF. CDR3 coding DNA: TGCGCCAGCAGCTTGAACCCTTCACGGGGTAATGAAAAACTGTTTTTT.

The chain carries TRBV20-1 and TRBJ2-1; no definite D call. Per germline, CDR1 DFQATT and CDR2 SNEGSKA (reference sequence). The CDR3 consists of 11 residues. With 4 bases removed from V and 7 bases from J, the gap between germline ends came to 8 bases. CDR3 region: CSATIMNEQFF. The CDR3 DNA is TGCAGTGCTACAATCATGAATGAGCAGTTCTTC.

This sequence joins TRBV2 and TRBJ2-7; 14 bases align to TRBD2. V shed 7 bases and J 3 bases; nucleotides not matched to a gene: 5. The V gene's germline CDR1 is SNHLY and CDR2 FYNNEI. CDR3 length: 15 residues. The CDR3 region is CASMGGTSGSYEQYF. Written as DNA, the CDR3 is TGTGCCAGCATGGGTGGGACTAGCGGGAGCTACGAGCAGTACTTC. Full variable domain (missing parts from reference TRBV2 and TRBJ2-7): EPEVTQTPSHQVTQMGQEVILRCVPISNHLYFYWYRQILGQKVEFLVSFYNNEISEKSEIFDDQFSVERPDGSNFTLKIRSTKLEDSAMYFCASMGGTSGSYEQYFGPGTRLTVT.

The gene calls are TRBV28 and TRBJ2-7; possibly TRBD2 for D (5 bases). Germline assignment: CDR1 MDHEN and CDR2 SYDVKM. This CDR3 is built from 14 residues. Trimming took off 6 bases at V and 2 bases at J, with 14 bases between the two ends. The CDR3: CASSQPGKTYEQYF. CDR3 DNA sequence: TGTGCCAGCAGCCAGCCGGGAAAAACCTACGAGCAGTACTTC.

CDR3 protein: CASSLGTAPDTQYF. The CDR3 bases are TGTGCCAGCAGCTTAGGGACAGCGCCAGATACGCAGTATTTT. The chain carries TRBV7-6 and TRBJ2-3, with D perhaps matching TRBD1 (6 bases). Germline V lookup: CDR1 SGHVS, CDR2 FNYEAQ. CDR3 length: 14 amino acids. Trimming left V 1 base short and J 4 bases short, with 9 bases between.

The V gene is TRBV5-1, the J gene TRBJ2-7, with D possibly matching TRBD2 (7 bases). The CDR3 totals 20 residues. The V gene's germline CDR1 is SGHRS and CDR2 YFSETQ. V was cut by 5 bases and J by 3 bases, with 33 bases left in between. The CDR3 DNA sequence: TGCGCCAGCAGACCGATCACCCGGGGGGCCCCGGGACAAATACTCTACGAGCAGTACTTC. It is translated as CASRPITRGAPGQILYEQYF.

This chain connects TRBV7-9 to TRBJ1-1; TRBD1 might be the D (6 bases). This CDR3 is built from 11 residues. V was pared by 4 bases and J by 11 bases, with 11 bases between. CDR1 is SEHNR and CDR2 is FQNEAQ in the germline V gene (reference sequence). CDR3 amino acids: CASSSGDVAFF. In DNA form, the CDR3 reads TGTGCCAGCAGCTCAGGGGATGTCGCTTTCTTT.

The chain is built from TRBV5-4 and TRBJ1-1; tentative D call: TRBD1 (6 bases). Germline V CDR1 and CDR2: SGHNT, YYREEE (reference sequence). V gave up 4 bases and J gave up 4 bases, with 20 bases separating them. CDR3 length equals 16 residues. CDR3: CASSPLTGALITEAFF. CDR3 coding DNA: TGTGCCAGCAGCCCGCTCACGGGGGCGCTTATCACTGAAGCTTTCTTT.

The rearrangement links TRBV27 to TRBJ1-1; D uncertain. V lost 4 bases, J lost 4 bases, and 22 bases lay in between. CDR3 length: 17 residues. The germline gives CDR1 MNHEY, CDR2 SMNVEV (reference sequence). The chain's CDR3 is CASSYPPLGGLGTEAFF. DNA of the CDR3: TGTGCCAGCAGTTATCCCCCGCTCGGAGGATTGGGCACTGAAGCTTTCTTT.

The count of this clone is one. The chain carries TRBV18 and TRBJ2-4; D is perhaps TRBD1 or TRBD2 (5 bases each). The CDR3 loop spans 16 amino acids. V lost 3 bases and J lost 3, with 15 bases in between. The germline gives CDR1 KGHSH, CDR2 LQKENI. Here the CDR3 reads CASSPRDRVGKNIQYF. CDR3 DNA: TGTGCCAGCTCACCCCGGGACCGGGTGGGCAAAAACATTCAGTACTTC.

This rearrangement joins TRBV15 to TRBJ2-1; D uncertain. This CDR3 has 15 amino acids. Trimming left V 5 bases short and J 1 base short, with 12 bases between. CDR1 LNHNV and CDR2 YYDKDF come from the germline V gene (reference sequence). The CDR3 nucleotides read TGTGCCACCAGCTACGAGGCAAAGTCCTACAATGAGCAGTTCTTC. Its translation is CATSYEAKSYNEQFF.

The rearrangement uses TRBV9 and TRBJ2-7; 11 nucleotides align to TRBD1. CDR1 SGDLS and CDR2 YYNGEE come from the germline V gene. CDR3 size: 15 residues. V gave up 0 bases and J gave up 4 bases; unmatched junction bases: 3. This chain's CDR3 is CASSVEGTGGYEQYF. The CDR3 nucleotides are TGTGCCAGCAGCGTAGAGGGGACAGGGGGGTACGAGCAGTACTTC.

The chain couples TRBV2 to TRBJ1-5, with 8 positions matching TRBD1. In germline, CDR1 is SNHLY, CDR2 FYNNEI. V lost 6 bases and J lost 5; bases outside the gene matches: 3. CDR3 size: 13 residues. CDR3 residues: CASSEQGDQPQHF. CDR3 DNA: TGTGCCAGCAGCGAACAGGGGGATCAGCCCCAGCATTTT.

The chain recombines TRBV28 with TRBJ2-1; 8 positions match TRBD2. From germline, CDR1 is MDHEN and CDR2 SYDVKM. Germline trimming cut 6 bases from V and 5 bases from J; bases unmatched to any gene: 12. The CDR3 length is 16 residues. DNA of the CDR3: TGTGCCAGCAGCTGGCTTGGAGCGGGAGTCAACAATGAGCAGTTCTTC. Protein product: CASSWLGAGVNNEQFF.

The chain combines TRBV7-9 with TRBJ2-2, with 15 bases fitting TRBD2. Germline V gives CDR1 SEHNR, CDR2 FQNEAQ (reference sequence). V was pared by 5 bases and J by 7 bases, with 11 bases of the junction left unmatched. This CDR3 has 18 residues. This CDR3 is CASSALAGLAGGFGELFF. The CDR3 DNA reads as TGTGCCAGCAGCGCCCTGGCCGGACTAGCGGGAGGGTTCGGGGAGCTGTTTTTT.

The V and J genes are TRBV6-5 and TRBJ1-6, with D perhaps TRBD1 (5 bases). V dropped 0 bases and J dropped 6 bases, with 12 bases sitting between them. The length of the CDR3 is 16 residues. CDR1 is MNHEY and CDR2 is SVGAGI in the germline V gene. In DNA, the CDR3 is TGTGCCAGCAGTTACTCGACGGTTAGGGGTAATTCACCCCTCCACTTT. Translating it yields CASSYSTVRGNSPLHF.

V is TRBV19 and J is TRBJ2-7; TRBD2 might be the D (5 bases). The CDR3 contains 13 residues. Trimming pared 6 bases from V and 5 bases from J, leaving 14 bases between. Per the germline V gene, CDR1 is LNHDA and CDR2 is SQIVND (reference sequence). CDR3 protein: CASSITSFDEQYF. For the CDR3, the DNA is TGTGCCAGTAGCATAACTAGTTTCGACGAGCAGTACTTC. Together with reference TRBV19 and TRBJ2-7, the CDR3 gives the full variable domain: DGGITQSPKYLFRKEGQNVTLSCEQNLNHDAMYWYRQDPGQGLRLIYYSQIVNDFQKGDIAEGYSVSREKKESFPLTVTSAQKNPTAFYLCASSITSFDEQYFGPGTRLTVT.

This clone was counted only a few times. V and J are TRBV2 and TRBJ2-3, with D hard to call. The CDR3 is 11 amino acids. The ends were cut back, 4 bases at V and 5 bases at J, with 4 bases in the middle. Germline V CDR1 and CDR2: SNHLY, FYNNEI. CDR3 sequence: CASSAEDTQYF. For the CDR3, the DNA is TGTGCCAGCAGTGCCGAAGATACGCAGTATTTT.

The gene calls are TRBV5-8 and TRBJ1-2; D is possibly TRBD1 (5 bases). The CDR3 runs to 13 residues. Germline assignment: CDR1 SGHTS and CDR2 YDEGEE. With 5 bases removed from V and 1 base from J, the gap between germline ends came to 9 bases. Here the CDR3 reads CASRRDVNYGYTF. Here the CDR3 DNA reads TGTGCCAGCAGGAGGGACGTTAACTATGGCTACACCTTC.

The chain's CDR3 is CASSLGPLNTEAFF. The CDR3 nucleotides are TGTGCCAGCAGCTTGGGCCCCTTGAACACTGAAGCTTTCTTT. This sequence joins TRBV5-6 and TRBJ1-1; D gene uncertain. Germline V gene data show CDR1 as SGHDT and CDR2 as YYEEEE. The CDR3 extends over 14 amino acids. Trimming cost V 0 bases and J 0 bases, with 6 bases left between them. The full variable domain, completed using reference TRBV5-6 and TRBJ1-1, is DAGVTQSPTHLIKTRGQQVTLRCSPKSGHDTVSWYQQALGQGPQFIFQYYEEEERQRGNFPDRFSGHQFPNYSSELNVNALLLGDSALYLCASSLGPLNTEAFFGQGTRLTVV.

This chain links TRBV5-1 with TRBJ2-7; 9 nucleotides line up with TRBD2. V lost 6 bases, J lost 7 bases, and 14 bases stayed unmatched. CDR3 length equals 15 residues. The germline V gene has CDR1 SGHRS and CDR2 YFSETQ. The CDR3 DNA reads TGCGCCAGCAAGATCGGGACTAGCAGCCAGCGGGAGCAGTACTTC. As protein: CASKIGTSSQREQYF.

The chain joins TRBV29-1 to TRBJ2-5; TRBD2 might be the D (5 bases). This CDR3 region has 13 residues. With 3 bases removed from V and 2 bases from J, the gap between germline ends came to 10 bases. The V gene's germline CDR1 is SQVTM and CDR2 ANQGSEA. CDR3 DNA sequence: TGCAGCGTTGAGGACCGGGGACAAGAGACCCAGTACTTC. Its translation is CSVEDRGQETQYF.

The V call is TRBV4-1, the J call TRBJ1-1; D possibly corresponds to TRBD1 (6 bases). Trimming stripped 2 bases from V and 5 bases from J, with 15 bases between. This CDR3 comprises 15 residues. The V gene's germline CDR1 is MGHRA and CDR2 YSYEKL. The CDR3 loop is CASSQLSQGRTEAFF. The CDR3, as DNA: TGCGCCAGCAGCCAATTATCACAGGGTCGAACTGAAGCTTTCTTT.

The rearrangement uses TRBV5-8 and TRBJ2-7, with 9 positions matching TRBD2. The CDR3 runs 17 residues. The germline V gene encodes CDR1 SGHTS and CDR2 YDEGEE. The V gene end was trimmed by 3 bases and the J gene end by 0 bases; junction bases not matched to a gene: 10. The CDR3 sequence: CASSSLWTSETSYEQYF. Written as DNA, the CDR3 is TGTGCCAGCAGCTCTCTTTGGACTAGCGAAACCTCCTACGAGCAGTACTTC.

The chain recombines TRBV7-2 with TRBJ2-3, with 13 bases matching TRBD2. CDR1 and CDR2 (germline): SGHTA, FQGNSA. This CDR3 is 13 amino acids long. Trimming took 3 bases from V and 14 from J; bases not matched to a gene: 5. CDR3 nucleotide sequence: TGTGCCAGCAGCTTCGGACTAGCGGGAGTTCTGTATTTT. Its translation is CASSFGLAGVLYF. Full variable domain (rest looked up from reference TRBV7-2 and TRBJ2-3): GAGVSQSPSNKVTEKGKDVELRCDPISGHTALYWYRQSLGQGLEFLIYFQGNSAPDKSGLPSDRFSAERTGGSVSTLTIQRTQQEDSAVYLCASSFGLAGVLYFGPGTRLTVL.

This chain connects TRBV28 to TRBJ1-4; a weak D match, TRBD1 (6 bases). Between the trimmed V and J ends, which lost 5 bases and 5 bases, there was a span of 15 bases. The CDR3 runs to 15 residues. Germline CDR1 is MDHEN and CDR2 is SYDVKM. Here the CDR3 DNA reads TGTGCCAGCAGTGTTGGGGGCATGGTAAATGAAAAACTGTTTTTT. Amino acids: CASSVGGMVNEKLFF.